There are a few counts of the clone carrying this TCR beta chain. The record originates from a study of CD8+ T cells in alopecia areata. Germline assignment: CDR1 MNHEY and CDR2 SVGAGI. Trimming took 4 bases from V and 0 from J, leaving 2 bases between them. The CDR3 is 12 amino acids. In each case, RNA was isolated and then reverse transcribed into cDNA as the sequencing template. Only in-frame clones appear in the TCRdb table, and some are missing; sequencing was by immunoSEQ multiplex PCR. Of some 110,000 clones listed, around two fifths are singletons. The chain couples TRBV6-5 to TRBJ2-3, with unresolved D. Sequenced: CD4+ T cells sorted from blood. The sequence derives from a human donor with alopecia areata. CDR3 sequence: CASSSSTDTQYF. In DNA form, the CDR3 reads TGTGCCAGCAGTTCTAGCACAGATACGCAGTATTTT.